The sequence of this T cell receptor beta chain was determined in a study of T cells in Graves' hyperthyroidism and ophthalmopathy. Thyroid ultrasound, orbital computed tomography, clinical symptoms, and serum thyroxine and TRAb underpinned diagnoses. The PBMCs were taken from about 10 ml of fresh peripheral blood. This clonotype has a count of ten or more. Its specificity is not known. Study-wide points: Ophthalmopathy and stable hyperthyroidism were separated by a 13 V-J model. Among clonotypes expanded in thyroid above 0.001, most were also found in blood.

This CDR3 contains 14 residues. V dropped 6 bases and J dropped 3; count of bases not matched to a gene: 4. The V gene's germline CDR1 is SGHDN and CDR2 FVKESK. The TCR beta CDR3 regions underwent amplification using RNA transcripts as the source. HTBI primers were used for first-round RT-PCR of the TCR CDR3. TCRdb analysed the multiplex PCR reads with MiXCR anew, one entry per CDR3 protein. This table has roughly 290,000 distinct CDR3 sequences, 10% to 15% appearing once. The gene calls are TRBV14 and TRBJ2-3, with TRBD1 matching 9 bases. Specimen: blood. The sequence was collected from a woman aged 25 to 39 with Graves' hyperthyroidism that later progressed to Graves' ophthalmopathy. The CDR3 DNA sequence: TGTGCCAGCAGGAGGACAGGGGAAACAGATACGCAGTATTTT. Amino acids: CASRRTGETDTQYF.